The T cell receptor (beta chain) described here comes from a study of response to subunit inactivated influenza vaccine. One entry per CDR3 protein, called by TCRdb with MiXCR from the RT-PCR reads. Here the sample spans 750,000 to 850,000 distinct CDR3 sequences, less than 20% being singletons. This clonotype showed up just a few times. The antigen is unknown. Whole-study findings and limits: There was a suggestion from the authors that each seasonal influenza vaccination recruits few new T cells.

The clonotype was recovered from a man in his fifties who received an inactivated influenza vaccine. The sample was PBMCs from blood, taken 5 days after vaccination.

CDR3 in amino acids: CAISDSSGANVLTF. Written as DNA, the CDR3 is TGTGCCATCAGTGATAGCTCTGGGGCCAACGTCCTGACTTTC. V usage is TRBV10-3 and J usage is TRBJ2-6; D is unresolved. V lost 3 bases and J lost 0, with 3 bases in between. Germline CDR1 is ENHRY and CDR2 is SYGVKD. The CDR3 has 14 amino acids.